A selection of T cell receptor beta chains follows, all from one sample in a study of OX40 agonist ivuxolimab in advanced cancers. Here immunoSEQ multiplex PCR was the method, and the copy in TCRdb shows in-frame clones only, minus some. The repertoire holds about 61,000 clones, about 88% seen once, with 18% in the top ten. The starting material was CD4+ or CD8+ T cells sorted from blood, obtained in a trial of the OX40 agonist ivuxolimab. These receptors all come from an adult with an advanced solid tumor such as melanoma, head and neck, liver or kidney cancer. Each CDR3 is given with its conserved first and last residue. A D gene is named only where the DNA matches it firmly. Not every row has a clone size; where given, it reads once, few, many or a size class.

clone_size d_call j_call v_call cdr3_nt cdr3_aa
- - TRBJ2-7 TRBV28 TGTGCCAGCAGAACAACAGCCTACGAGCAGTACTTC CASRTTAYEQYF
- - TRBJ2-7 TRBV4-2 TGTGCCAGCAGCCAAGCTAGAGACGAGCAGTACTTC CASSQARDEQYF
- - TRBJ1-3 TRBV13 TGTGCCAGCAGCAATCCGGGACAAGTTGGAAACACCATATATTTT CASSNPGQVGNTIYF
- - TRBJ1-5 TRBV4-2 TGTGCCAGCAGCCAAGAGTCCGGGACACAGCCCCAGCATTTT CASSQESGTQPQHF
- - TRBJ2-1 TRBV25-1 TGTGCCAGCAGTTCCGGGAGCAATGAGCAGTTCTTC CASSSGSNEQFF
- - TRBJ2-1 TRBV19 TGTGCCAGTAGTATAGTATCTGACAATGAGCAGTTCTTC CASSIVSDNEQFF
medium-sized - TRBJ2-1 TRBV13 TGTGCCAGCAGCTCCGGAAGGTATAATGAGCAGTTCTTC CASSSGRYNEQFF
once TRBD2 TRBJ2-1 TRBV27 TGTGCCAGCAGCGCGGGACTAGCGGGAGGGCCTCTGTTTAGTGAGCAGTTCTTC CASSAGLAGGPLFSEQFF
- - TRBJ2-3 TRBV19 TGTGCCAGTAGTCCATGGGGGGGGCCGCCAGATACGCAGTATTTT CASSPWGGPPDTQYF
- TRBD1 TRBJ1-5 TRBV6-5 TGTGCCAGCAGCCTATACAAGGACAGGGGTCAGCCCCAGCATTTT CASSLYKDRGQPQHF
- TRBD2 TRBJ2-7 TRBV28 TGTGCCAGCACCCCGGCGGGGGGGGGCCACGAGCAGTACTTC CASTPAGGGHEQYF
- - TRBJ2-1 TRBV28 TGTGCCAGCAGTTTAGCTCTGACCGGTAATGAGCAGTTCTTC CASSLALTGNEQFF
- - TRBJ1-1 TRBV19 TGTGCCAGTAGTTGGGGTTTGGTGAACACTGAAGCTTTCTTT CASSWGLVNTEAFF
few - TRBJ1-2 TRBV28 TGTGCCAGCAGTCCGCCCGTGATCAATGGCTACACCTTC CASSPPVINGYTF
- - TRBJ2-7 TRBV7-2 TGTGCCAGCAGCTTAGGATCAGGGGCCTACGAGCAGTACTTC CASSLGSGAYEQYF
- - TRBJ2-3 TRBV6-1 TGTGCCTCCCTCGGGGTTGGAAATACGCAGTATTTT CASLGVGNTQYF
- - TRBJ1-4 TRBV6-5 TGTGCCAGCAGTTACTCGAGGGGAGCTAATGAAAAACTGTTTTTT CASSYSRGANEKLFF
- - TRBJ2-3 TRBV28 TGTGCCAGCAGTTTACGGCCGACGCCCACAGATACGCAGTATTTT CASSLRPTPTDTQYF
- TRBD2 TRBJ2-3 TRBV9 TGTGCCAGCAGCGTAGAAGGCGGGAGCGCAGATACGCAGTATTTT CASSVEGGSADTQYF
- - TRBJ2-7 TRBV5-4 TGTGCCAGCAGCTTAGGGGACTCACCATCATACGAGCAGTACTTC CASSLGDSPSYEQYF
- - TRBJ1-6 TRBV28 TGTGCCAGCAGTACCCCCACAGAGCCTCTGGGTTCACCCCTCCACTTT CASSTPTEPLGSPLHF
- - TRBJ1-5 TRBV15 TGTGCCACCAGCAGAGGACGGGGACCAGATCAGCCCCAGCATTTT CATSRGRGPDQPQHF
- - TRBJ2-3 TRBV27 TGTGCCAGCAGTTTGTTAGGGATCACAGATACGCAGTATTTT CASSLLGITDTQYF
- - TRBJ2-7 TRBV13 TGTGCCAGCAGCTTAGGTAGGGGGGCGGTTTACGAGCAGTACTTC CASSLGRGAVYEQYF
once TRBD1 TRBJ1-6 TRBV27 TGTGCCAGCACGGACAGGGACGGGAGTTCACCCCTCCACTTT CASTDRDGSSPLHF
- TRBD2 TRBJ2-5 TRBV7-9 TGTGCCAGCACCGGACTAGCGGCGCAAGAGACCCAGTACTTC CASTGLAAQETQYF
- TRBD1 TRBJ1-4 TRBV27 TGTGCCAGCAGTTTGGGGACAGGAAAACTGTTTTTT CASSLGTGKLFF
- TRBD2 TRBJ2-3 TRBV6-4 TGTGCCAGCAGTGACTCAGCGGGGAGCACAGATACGCAGTATTTT CASSDSAGSTDTQYF
- - TRBJ2-5 TRBV28 TGTGCCAGCAGTTTACGGGAGCTAGAGACCCAGTACTTC CASSLRELETQYF
- TRBD1 TRBJ1-5 TRBV27 TGTGCCAGCTCTGGGACAGGGGGCCAGCCCCAGCATTTT CASSGTGGQPQHF
- - TRBJ2-3 TRBV13 TGTGCCAGCAGCCCCCCCGGGACCCAGGGGGATACGCAGTATTTT CASSPPGTQGDTQYF
- TRBD1 TRBJ1-1 TRBV4-3 TGCGCCAGCAGCCAAGGGCATGGGGGACAGGGCTCTTTGAACACTGAAGCTTTCTTT CASSQGHGGQGSLNTEAFF
- - TRBJ1-1 TRBV5-4 TGTGCCAGCAGCTTAAGGGGAACTGAAGCTTTCTTT CASSLRGTEAFF
- TRBD2 TRBJ2-5 TRBV11-2 TGTGCCAGCAGCTCGGCCGGGACTAGTCGAGAAAGGAGGGAGACCCAGTACTTC CASSSAGTSRERRETQYF
- - TRBJ2-3 TRBV5-4 TGTGCCAGCAGCTCTCTAGCAGTTGAGCTCCCAGATACGCAGTATTTT CASSSLAVELPDTQYF
- TRBD1 TRBJ1-1 TRBV28 TGTGCCAGCAGTCGAGGGGGCCGCACTGAAGCTTTCTTT CASSRGGRTEAFF
- - TRBJ1-1 TRBV9 TGTGCCAGCAGCGTAGCCGCGAACACTGAAGCTTTCTTT CASSVAANTEAFF
- TRBD2 TRBJ2-1 TRBV11-3 TGTGCCAGCAGCTTAGAGGGCCTAGCGGGCCACAATGAGCAGTTCTTC CASSLEGLAGHNEQFF
- - TRBJ2-7 TRBV4-3 TGCGCCAGCAGCCAAGAACGGTGGGCTGAGACCTACGAGCAGTACTTC CASSQERWAETYEQYF
- TRBD2 TRBJ2-2 TRBV7-6 TGTGCCAGCAGTTGGGGGGGGAACACCGGGGAGCTGTTTTTT CASSWGGNTGELFF
- - TRBJ2-7 TRBV5-1 TGCGCCAGCAGCGAGGACGGAGCCTACGAGCAGTACTTC CASSEDGAYEQYF
- - TRBJ2-2 TRBV28 TGTGCCAGCAGTCCCTCGGGGTGGACCGGGGAGCTGTTTTTT CASSPSGWTGELFF
- TRBD1 TRBJ1-1 TRBV27 TGTGCCAGCAGTGTCGGGACAGCGAACACTGAAGCTTTCTTT CASSVGTANTEAFF
- TRBD1 TRBJ2-1 TRBV7-3 TGTGCCAGCAGCTCAACCCGCGAGGGACAGAGGGACAATGAGCAGTTCTTC CASSSTREGQRDNEQFF
- - TRBJ2-2 TRBV11-2 TGTGCCAGCAGCGCCTGGGGGGAGCTGTTTTTT CASSAWGELFF
- TRBD1 TRBJ2-7 TRBV27 TGTGCCAGCAGTTTCATCGGGACAGGGGACGAGCAGTACTTC CASSFIGTGDEQYF
- TRBD1 TRBJ1-5 TRBV27 TGTGCCAGCAGAGACAGGGGAAGCAATCAGCCCCAGCATTTT CASRDRGSNQPQHF
- TRBD1 TRBJ1-4 TRBV19 TGTGCCAGTAGTATAGGGGACAGGAATTTAGGAGTTGAAAAACTGTTTTTT CASSIGDRNLGVEKLFF
- - TRBJ2-2 TRBV11-2 TGTGCCAGCAGCTCTGCGGGTACACACACCGGGGAGCTGTTTTTT CASSSAGTHTGELFF
- TRBD1 TRBJ2-7 TRBV30 TGTGCCTGGAGAGGTCCCGGGACAGGGACCTACGAGCAGTACTTC CAWRGPGTGTYEQYF
- - TRBJ2-1 TRBV18 TGTGCCAGCTCAAATCCCGGGGTGGTAGATGAGCAGTTCTTC CASSNPGVVDEQFF
once TRBD1 TRBJ1-6 TRBV7-3 TGTGCCAGCAGCTCCTCGGGACAGCCTAATTCACCCCTCCACTTT CASSSSGQPNSPLHF
few TRBD2 TRBJ2-7 TRBV6-5 TGTGCCAGCAGTGTACTAGCGTCCAGCTCCTACGAGCAGTACTTC CASSVLASSSYEQYF
few - TRBJ2-7 TRBV19 TGTGCCAGTAGTAATGGCAGGGAGCAGTACTTC CASSNGREQYF
- - TRBJ2-2 TRBV7-9 TGTGCCAGCAGCCCCGGGCGTGGGAGTAGTATCGGGGAGCTGTTTTTT CASSPGRGSSIGELFF
- - TRBJ1-5 TRBV28 TGTGCCAGCAGTACCGCGGGGGAGGGAAGGGGCAATCAGCCCCAGCATTTT CASSTAGEGRGNQPQHF
- - TRBJ2-1 TRBV13 TGTGCCAGCAGCATCTACTTCGGGACACCTCGCAATGAGCAGTTCTTC CASSIYFGTPRNEQFF